The rows below give T cell receptor beta chains drawn from one sample of a study of blood T cells in healthy people across ages. Each CDR3 protein gets one entry after TCRdb re-called the 5' RACE reads with MiXCR. The sample yields about 620,000 distinct CDR3 sequences, 52% seen once. The sample taken for sequencing was blood. These receptors all stem from a woman aged 80 or over in good health. Both conserved end residues are part of each CDR3. A D gene is named only where the DNA matches it firmly. Clone size is stated in some rows and not others, as once, few, many or a class when expanded.

J	D	size	V	CDR3	DNA
TRBJ2-2	NA	NA	TRBV7-2	CALFAGPFSFGELFF	TGTGCCCTATTTGCCGGGCCCTTCAGCTTCGGGGAGCTGTTTTTT
TRBJ2-1	NA	once	TRBV2	CASSGGLPEQFF	TGTGCCAGCAGTGGAGGCCTTCCTGAGCAGTTCTTC
TRBJ2-5	NA	few	TRBV27	CASSPTAAGEQYF	TGTGCCAGCAGTCCGACAGCGGCTGGGGAGCAGTACTTC
TRBJ1-4	TRBD1	few	TRBV3-1	CASSQGPGQGNIATNEKLFF	TGTGCCAGCAGCCAAGGTCCGGGACAGGGGAATATCGCGACTAATGAAAAACTGTTTTTT
TRBJ2-3	NA	NA	TRBV12-3/TRBV12-4	CASSLAGRASTGTQYF	TGTGCCAGCAGTTTAGCTGGCAGGGCAAGCACAGGTACGCAGTATTTT
TRBJ2-5	NA	NA	TRBV24-1	CATSDRLGWETQYF	TGTGCCACCAGTGATCGACTTGGATGGGAGACCCAGTACTTC
TRBJ1-2	NA	NA	TRBV7-2	CASSNRKGGEYGYTF	TGTGCCAGCAGCAACCGGAAGGGGGGCGAATATGGCTACACCTTC
TRBJ2-3	TRBD2	NA	TRBV12-3/TRBV12-4	CASRTERGASTDTQYF	TGTGCCAGCAGAACGGAGCGGGGGGCGAGCACAGATACGCAGTATTTT
TRBJ1-2	NA	many	TRBV7-9	CASSPRMGNYGYTF	TGTGCCAGCAGCCCTCGTATGGGTAACTATGGCTACACCTTC
TRBJ2-3	TRBD2	many	TRBV4-2	CASSQDLAGGTDTQYF	TGTGCCAGCAGCCAAGATTTGGCGGGGGGCACAGATACGCAGTATTTT
TRBJ1-5	NA	NA	TRBV20-1	CSASHRYQPQHF	TGCAGTGCTAGTCACAGATATCAGCCCCAGCATTTT
TRBJ2-1	TRBD2	many	TRBV18	CASSPREGRGNEQFF	TGTGCCAGCTCACCAAGGGAGGGCCGGGGCAATGAGCAGTTCTTC
TRBJ2-1	NA	many	TRBV20-1	CSARDPRYNEQFF	TGCAGTGCTAGAGATCCCAGGTACAATGAGCAGTTCTTC
TRBJ2-2	NA	many	TRBV7-3	CASSLMGGHLTGELFF	TGTGCCAGCAGCTTAATGGGGGGGCATCTCACCGGGGAGCTGTTTTTT
TRBJ2-7	NA	NA	TRBV7-9	CASSFWTGGSYNEQYF	TGTGCCAGCAGCTTCTGGACGGGCGGGTCCTACAATGAGCAGTACTTC
TRBJ2-5	TRBD2	once	TRBV19	CASSTGTSLKETQYF	TGTGCCAGTAGTACCGGGACTAGCCTAAAAGAGACCCAGTACTTC
TRBJ2-3	TRBD2	NA	TRBV9	CASSVLQREDTDTQYF	TGTGCCAGCAGCGTACTCCAGCGGGAGGACACAGACACGCAGTATTTT
TRBJ2-1	TRBD1	many	TRBV20-1	CSAGGQGAYNEQFF	TGCAGTGCTGGGGGACAGGGAGCCTACAATGAGCAGTTCTTC
TRBJ2-1	TRBD1	NA	TRBV7-2	CASSYRTGPNEQFF	TGTGCCAGCAGCTACCGGACAGGGCCGAATGAGCAGTTCTTC
TRBJ2-1	TRBD2	NA	TRBV5-1	CASSPGLAGTHEQFF	TGCGCCAGCAGCCCGGGACTAGCGGGAACCCATGAGCAGTTCTTC
TRBJ1-1	NA	NA	TRBV7-9	CASSSEGTNTEAFF	TGTGCCAGCAGCTCTGAAGGGACGAACACTGAAGCTTTCTTT
TRBJ2-4	NA	NA	TRBV6-5	CASRAGGPAKNIQYF	TGTGCCAGCAGGGCCGGGGGGCCGGCCAAAAACATTCAGTACTTC
TRBJ2-1	NA	NA	TRBV25-1	CASSEFPSGVNEQFF	TGTGCCAGCAGTGAATTTCCTTCAGGGGTTAATGAGCAGTTCTTC
TRBJ2-5	TRBD2	NA	TRBV29-1	CSVDGGGYQETQYF	TGCAGCGTTGACGGCGGGGGGTACCAAGAGACCCAGTACTTC
TRBJ2-7	TRBD2	many	TRBV28	CASSPLTSGAYEQYF	TGTGCCAGCAGTCCTTTGACTAGCGGAGCCTACGAGCAGTACTTC
TRBJ1-4	TRBD1	many	TRBV20-1	CSASPGQANEKLFF	TGCAGTGCTAGTCCGGGACAGGCTAATGAAAAACTGTTTTTT
TRBJ2-7	TRBD1	NA	TRBV11-2	CASSKPGTVPSYEQYF	TGTGCCAGCAGCAAACCTGGGACAGTGCCCTCCTACGAGCAGTACTTC
TRBJ1-2	TRBD1	many	TRBV6-6	CASSYLSGTGLYGYTF	TGTGCCAGCAGTTACTTGTCCGGGACAGGGCTCTATGGCTACACCTTC
TRBJ2-4	TRBD2	NA	TRBV5-6	CASSSTSIAKNIQYF	TGTGCCAGCAGCTCGACTAGCATAGCCAAAAACATTCAGTACTTC
TRBJ1-5	NA	many	TRBV3-1	CASSQTGNQPQHF	TGTGCCAGCAGCCAAACAGGGAATCAGCCCCAGCATTTT
TRBJ1-5	TRBD1	once	TRBV7-2	CASSRGQGNQPQHF	TGTGCCAGCAGCCGTGGACAGGGCAATCAGCCCCAGCATTTT
TRBJ2-2	NA	few	TRBV4-2	CASSQDGVTGELFF	TGTGCCAGCAGCCAAGATGGGGTAACCGGGGAGCTGTTTTTT
TRBJ1-4	NA	NA	TRBV20-1	CSARHTAPTNEKLFF	TGCAGTGCTAGACATACGGCACCAACTAATGAAAAACTGTTTTTT
TRBJ2-7	NA	many	TRBV5-1	CASKGSPQVSYEQYF	TGCGCCAGCAAGGGCAGTCCCCAGGTGTCCTACGAGCAGTACTTC
TRBJ2-1	NA	NA	TRBV7-8	CASSLVASDEQFF	TGTGCCAGCAGCTTAGTGGCGTCCGATGAGCAGTTCTTC
TRBJ2-3	NA	NA	TRBV10-3	CAIRPFKVGTQYF	TGTGCCATCAGGCCCTTCAAGGTCGGCACGCAGTATTTT
TRBJ2-3	NA	NA	TRBV7-9	CASSYFLGQGPLTDTQYF	TGTGCCAGCAGCTACTTTTTGGGACAAGGACCGCTCACAGATACGCAGTATTTT
TRBJ2-2	TRBD1	NA	TRBV7-9	CASSRGQGNAGELFF	TGTGCCAGCAGCCGGGGACAGGGTAACGCCGGGGAGCTGTTTTTT
TRBJ2-7	TRBD1	NA	TRBV11-2	CASSLWQGVGYEQYF	TGTGCCAGCAGCTTATGGCAGGGGGTCGGGTACGAGCAGTACTTC
TRBJ2-2	TRBD2	NA	TRBV28	CASSFSLRTSGRSSVNTGELFF	TGTGCCAGCAGTTTTAGTCTACGGACTAGCGGGAGGTCATCCGTGAACACCGGGGAGCTGTTTTTT
TRBJ2-3	TRBD2	NA	TRBV25-1	CASSVAGKSTDTQYF	TGTGCCAGCAGTGTAGCGGGGAAGAGTACAGATACGCAGTATTTT
TRBJ2-1	NA	many	TRBV20-1	CSASRGNEQFF	TGCAGTGCTAGCCGGGGGAATGAGCAGTTCTTC
TRBJ2-4	TRBD2	many	TRBV5-1	CASSYSGTSKNIQYF	TGCGCCAGCAGCTACTCCGGGACTAGCAAAAACATTCAGTACTTC
TRBJ2-5	TRBD1	many	TRBV25-1	CASSVPGQGETQYF	TGTGCCAGCAGTGTTCCGGGACAGGGAGAGACCCAGTACTTC
TRBJ1-5	TRBD1	NA	TRBV27	CASSLRGAGTGRRNQPQHF	TGTGCCAGCAGTTTAAGGGGGGCCGGGACAGGGAGGAGGAATCAGCCCCAGCATTTT
TRBJ1-6	TRBD1	NA	TRBV2	CASRVDRAGTSPLHF	TGTGCCAGCAGGGTTGACAGGGCAGGTACTTCACCCCTCCACTTT
TRBJ2-2	NA	few	TRBV10-1	CASSVGDRTGELFF	TGCGCCAGCAGTGTGGGGGACCGCACCGGGGAGCTGTTTTTT
TRBJ2-1	NA	NA	TRBV10-3	CAISEPSGDEQFF	TGTGCCATCAGTGAACCTTCGGGAGATGAGCAGTTCTTC
TRBJ1-1	NA	NA	TRBV20-1	CSAILAGEAFF	TGCAGTGCTATCCTGGCAGGTGAAGCTTTCTTT
TRBJ2-3	TRBD2	NA	TRBV7-9	CASSLDGGGGASTQYF	TGTGCCAGCAGCTTGGATGGGGGCGGGGGGGCTAGTACGCAGTATTTT
TRBJ2-2	NA	many	TRBV20-1	CSAREGTLGAGELFF	TGCAGTGCTAGAGAAGGAACCCTGGGAGCCGGGGAGCTGTTTTTT
TRBJ2-1	TRBD2	NA	TRBV9	CASSVAGGPYNEQFF	TGTGCCAGCAGCGTGGCGGGGGGGCCGTACAATGAGCAGTTCTTC
TRBJ1-2	NA	NA	TRBV7-3	CASTPDRNYGYTF	TGTGCCAGCACCCCCGACAGAAACTATGGCTACACCTTC
TRBJ2-6	NA	many	TRBV10-3	CAINLGGGGANVLTF	TGTGCCATCAACTTGGGAGGTGGTGGGGCCAACGTCCTGACTTTC
TRBJ2-1	NA	many	TRBV29-1	CSVDRTAAVEQFF	TGCAGCGTTGATCGGACAGCCGCCGTTGAGCAGTTCTTC
TRBJ2-7	NA	NA	TRBV6-5	CASSRDRPPSYNEQYF	TGTGCCAGCAGCCGCGACCGGCCCCCATCCTACAATGAGCAGTACTTC
TRBJ2-5	NA	NA	TRBV10-3	CAISVGGEGETQYF	TGTGCCATCAGTGTAGGGGGAGAGGGCGAGACCCAGTACTTC
TRBJ2-1	NA	many	TRBV20-1	CSAFQAGSYNEQFF	TGCAGTGCCTTTCAGGCGGGGAGCTACAATGAGCAGTTCTTC
TRBJ2-3	TRBD2	NA	TRBV28	CASSPDLAGIADTQYF	TGTGCCAGCAGTCCCGATCTAGCGGGAATCGCAGATACGCAGTATTTT